The 31 T cell receptor beta chains below were found in one sample sequenced in a study of HIV-infected children after antiretroviral therapy interruption. A 3' RACE protocol on RNA, with unique molecular identifiers, produced the TCR library. From the 3' RACE reads, TCRdb called clonotypes with MiXCR, one entry per CDR3 protein. This sample carries about 86,000 distinct CDR3 sequences, 6.9% of them seen once, and the ten largest clones take around 1.1%. Treatment specified: PENTA 11 planned treatment interruption arm or continuous ART arm. The sample in question was CD45RA+ CD4+ T cells from PBMCs, pooled from several time points, obtained from a donor given antiretroviral therapy, either interrupted or continuous. This sample's subset: naive CD4+ CD45RA+ CD45RO- T cells. The source is a pool of human donors with HIV.

This clonotype has a count of ten or more. The chain joins TRBV6-6 to TRBJ2-1; TRBD1 matches 9 bases. The V segment lost 8 bases and the J segment 11 bases; nucleotides outside the gene matches: 10. Germline values: CDR1 MNHNY, CDR2 SVGAGI (reference sequence). This CDR3 is 13 amino acids long. This chain's CDR3 is CASRDRDTMKQFF. CDR3 coding DNA: TGTGCCAGCCGGGACAGGGACACAATGAAGCAGTTCTTC.

Only a few counts were recorded for this clonotype. V is TRBV7-9 and J is TRBJ2-2; D ambiguous. V lost 6 bases and J lost 7, with 12 bases in between. CDR1 and CDR2 (germline): SEHNR, FQNEAQ (reference sequence). This CDR3 is 13 amino acids long. The CDR3 bases are TGTGCCAGCAGACTCCGACCACTCGGGGAGCTGTTTTTT. This gives the protein CASRLRPLGELFF. Variable domain in full (rest from reference TRBV7-9 and TRBJ2-2): DTGVSQNPRHKITKRGQNVTFRCDPISEHNRLYWYRQTLGQGPEFLTYFQNEAQLEKSRLLSDRFSAERPKGSFSTLEIQRTEQGDSAMYLCASRLRPLGELFFGEGSRLTVL.

The J gene is TRBJ1-1, the V gene TRBV7-9; D possibly corresponds to TRBD1 (6 bases). Per the germline V gene, CDR1 is SEHNR and CDR2 is FQNEAQ (reference sequence). With 4 bases removed from V and 6 bases from J, the gap between germline ends came to 9 bases. There are 12 residues in the CDR3. The CDR3 sequence: CASSSRGAEAFF. DNA of the CDR3: TGTGCCAGCAGCTCCAGGGGCGCTGAAGCTTTCTTT.

This clonotype came up a few times. The chain employs TRBV27 and TRBJ2-3; D perhaps matches TRBD2 (6 bases). The CDR3 covers 16 residues. The germline V gene encodes CDR1 MNHEY and CDR2 SMNVEV (reference sequence). Trimming shortened V by 3 bases and J by 2 bases, and 15 bases separated the two germline ends. The CDR3 is CASSFRDLPPTDTQYF. As DNA, the CDR3 is TGTGCCAGCAGTTTCCGGGACTTGCCCCCCACAGATACGCAGTATTTT.

This clonotype was observed at least ten times. The CDR3 DNA reads TGTGCCAGCAGCCAAGGTTCAGACACCACTAACTATGGCTACACCTTC. This gives the protein CASSQGSDTTNYGYTF. The rearrangement links TRBV4-2 to TRBJ1-2; D is unclear. Germline lookup yields CDR1 LGHNA and CDR2 YNFKEQ. CDR3 length: 16 amino acids. V lost 1 base to trimming and J lost 0 bases, with 12 bases between them.

This clonotype has ten or more counts. This rearrangement joins TRBV28 to TRBJ1-5; possible D gene TRBD1, 5 bases. The CDR3 extends over 14 amino acids. The germline gives CDR1 MDHEN, CDR2 SYDVKM. V shed 2 bases and J shed 8 bases, with 13 bases lying between them. The CDR3 region has the DNA TGTGCCAGCAGTTTAAGACAGCTAAGGGAGCCCCAGCATTTT. Protein: CASSLRQLREPQHF.

This clonotype was counted at least ten times. The CDR3 sequence: CASSFHAFGGDTEAFF. The CDR3 DNA reads as TGTGCCAGCAGTTTCCATGCTTTCGGGGGAGACACTGAAGCTTTCTTT. The chain couples TRBV12-3 or TRBV12-4 to TRBJ1-1; D is possibly TRBD1 (5 bases). Trimming removed 3 bases from V and 3 bases from J, with 17 bases in between. The CDR3 spans 16 residues.

In this sample, this clonotype turned up many times. The chain is built from TRBV10-3 and TRBJ2-7; a possible D gene is TRBD1 (7 bases). Per germline, CDR1 ENHRY and CDR2 SYGVKD. The CDR3 is 13 amino acids. V lost 3 bases and J lost 10, with 16 bases in between. The CDR3 sequence: CAISDQGGTGQYF. The CDR3 coding sequence is TGTGCCATCAGTGATCAGGGGGGAACAGGACAGTACTTC.

This clonotype came up many times. V gene TRBV12-3 or TRBV12-4 combines with J gene TRBJ2-1; D gene unclear. Trimming pared 5 bases from V and 0 bases from J, leaving 17 bases between. The CDR3 has 17 residues. DNA for the CDR3: TGTGCCAGCAGTACAACAACCACCTGGAGCTCCTACAATGAGCAGTTCTTC. Its protein is CASSTTTTWSSYNEQFF.

This clonotype has a handful of counts. The chain combines TRBV25-1 with TRBJ1-5; D remains ambiguous. Germline V gene sequence: CDR1 MGHDK, CDR2 SYGVNS. V lost 2 bases and J 0 bases, leaving 8 bases between the germline ends. The CDR3 has 15 amino acids. The CDR3 DNA reads TGTGCCAGCAGTGAACGGGGTTATAGCAATCAGCCCCAGCATTTT. Translation: CASSERGYSNQPQHF.

This clonotype came up many times. The chain is built from TRBV29-1 and TRBJ2-5; unclear D gene. This CDR3 spans 15 amino acids. The V and J ends lost 5 bases and 1 base respectively, with 17 bases between them. Germline CDR1 and CDR2: SQVTM and ANQGSEA. CDR3 sequence reads: CSVPSREDGQETQYF. The CDR3 bases are TGCAGCGTTCCATCTAGGGAAGACGGCCAAGAGACCCAGTACTTC.

This clonotype was counted many times. The chain recombines TRBV19 with TRBJ2-7; no clear D gene. CDR1 and CDR2 (germline): LNHDA, SQIVND (reference sequence). There are 13 residues in the CDR3. Trimming shortened V by 7 bases and J by 1 base, and 11 bases separated the two germline ends. This chain's CDR3 is CASTSGGSYEQYF. Written as DNA, the CDR3 is TGTGCCAGTACTTCTGGCGGATCCTACGAGCAGTACTTC.

The gene calls are TRBV29-1 and TRBJ1-1; maybe TRBD1 (5 bases). The CDR3 totals 12 residues. The germline V gene encodes CDR1 SQVTM and CDR2 ANQGSEA. The germline V and J ends were trimmed by 3 bases and 9 bases, with 14 bases remaining between them. CDR3 coding DNA: TGCAGCGTTGATCCTGGCCAGGGCCAAGCTTTCTTT. Translating it yields CSVDPGQGQAFF.

This clonotype showed up just a few times. This chain links TRBV5-1 with TRBJ1-3, with D unclear. Germline V gene sequence: CDR1 SGHRS, CDR2 YFSETQ. Trimming took off 0 bases at V and 0 bases at J, with 7 bases between the two ends. CDR3 length: 15 residues. The CDR3 loop is CASSLERPSGNTIYF. The CDR3, as DNA: TGCGCCAGCAGCTTGGAACGGCCCTCTGGAAACACCATATATTTT.

This clonotype has at least ten counts. The chain carries TRBV3-1 and TRBJ2-7, with no clear D. V was pared by 8 bases and J by 3 bases, with 5 bases between. CDR1 is LGHDT and CDR2 is YNNKEL in the germline V gene (reference sequence). CDR3 length: 10 amino acids. The CDR3 loop reads CASAHYEQYF. DNA of the CDR3: TGTGCCAGCGCCCACTACGAGCAGTACTTC.

The chain has TRBV24-1 and TRBJ1-5, with 8 bases matching TRBD1. The V and J ends lost 5 bases and 4 bases, in that order; junction bases with no gene match: 6. This CDR3 has 15 residues. Germline loops: CDR1 KGHDR, CDR2 SFDVKD. CDR3 in amino acids: CATSGTGQGNQPQHF. The CDR3, as DNA: TGTGCCACCAGTGGAACAGGACAGGGTAATCAGCCCCAGCATTTT.

The table lists this clonotype with many counts. The V and J genes are TRBV20-1 and TRBJ2-1; no reliable D call. Germline-derived CDR1 and CDR2 are DFQATT and SNEGSKA (reference sequence). V lost 3 bases, J lost 0 bases, and 12 bases lay in between. The CDR3 totals 15 residues. Here the CDR3 reads CSASRLPSSYNEQFF. The DNA for the CDR3 is TGCAGTGCTAGCCGCCTGCCCAGCTCCTACAATGAGCAGTTCTTC.

This clonotype was seen at least ten times. This sequence joins TRBV24-1 and TRBJ2-7; D may be TRBD2 (5 bases). Trimming took 2 bases from V and 3 from J, leaving 10 bases between them. Germline V CDR1 and CDR2: KGHDR, SFDVKD. The CDR3 is 14 residues long. The CDR3 region is CATSDSRAGYEQYF. The CDR3 nucleotides read TGTGCCACCAGTGATTCGAGGGCCGGCTACGAGCAGTACTTC.

This clonotype came up many times. The chain carries TRBV6-6 and TRBJ2-1; no reliable D call. This CDR3 region has 13 residues. Germline CDR1 MNHNY, CDR2 SVGAGI (reference sequence). Trimming removed 7 bases from V and 2 bases from J, with 9 bases in between. The DNA of the CDR3 is TGTGCCAGCAATGGATTAGCCTACAATGAGCAGTTCTTC. This gives the protein CASNGLAYNEQFF.

This clonotype occurred many times. J is TRBJ2-7 and V is TRBV5-1; the match to TRBD2 covers 10 bases. J gave up 3 bases and V 4 bases, and 10 bases lay outside the gene matches. This CDR3 spans 16 amino acids. Germline loops: CDR1 SGHRS, CDR2 YFSETQ. This CDR3 is CASSRSSASGSYEQYF. In DNA, the CDR3 is TGCGCCAGCAGCCGAAGTAGCGCTAGCGGGAGCTACGAGCAGTACTTC. The whole variable domain, remainder taken from reference TRBV5-1 and TRBJ2-7, is KAGVTQTPRYLIKTRGQQVTLSCSPISGHRSVSWYQQTPGQGLQFLFEYFSETQRNKGNFPGRFSGRQFSNSRSEMNVSTLELGDSALYLCASSRSSASGSYEQYFGPGTRLTVT.

This clonotype was seen a few times. One junction end disagrees with the germline gene, perhaps due to a read error. V is TRBV7-7 and J is TRBJ2-7; 8 nucleotides match TRBD1. Germline lookup yields CDR1 SSHAT and CDR2 FNYEAQ (reference sequence). The CDR3 totals 15 residues. CDR3 region: CASSQKRQGIYEQYF. In DNA form, the CDR3 reads TGTGCTAGCAGCCAAAAAAGACAGGGGATCTACGAGCAGTACTTC.

This clonotype came up many times. The chain links TRBV6-1 to TRBJ2-7; 8 bases match TRBD2. This CDR3 has 15 amino acids. Germline trimming cut 5 bases from V and 5 bases from J; bases unmatched to any gene: 11. Germline-derived CDR1 and CDR2 are MNHNS and SASEGT. Here the CDR3 reads CASSTPRLANDEQYF. In DNA form, the CDR3 reads TGTGCCAGCAGTACCCCGAGACTAGCGAACGACGAGCAGTACTTC.

This clonotype came up many times. This chain joins TRBV2 and TRBJ2-1; either TRBD1 or TRBD2 may supply D (5 bases each). V was clipped by 0 bases and J by 10 bases, with 13 bases between them. The CDR3 loop spans 14 amino acids. Germline CDR1 and CDR2: SNHLY and FYNNEI. The CDR3 protein is CASSEAGTPGEQFF. CDR3 DNA sequence: TGTGCCAGCAGTGAAGCGGGGACGCCTGGAGAGCAGTTCTTC.

In its sample, this clonotype was seen many times. The CDR3 is CASGSPGGGTYNEQFF. The CDR3 DNA sequence: TGTGCTAGTGGTTCACCCGGGGGGGGAACCTACAATGAGCAGTTCTTC. This chain joins TRBV12-5 and TRBJ2-1; 8 positions agree with TRBD2. Per germline, CDR1 LGHNT and CDR2 FRNRAP. This CDR3 has 16 amino acids. Trimming cost V 4 bases and J 2 bases; bases outside gene matches: 7.

At least ten counts were recorded for this clonotype. The chain couples TRBV14 to TRBJ2-1; tentative D call: TRBD1 (5 bases). The V and J ends lost 5 bases and 4 bases respectively, with 9 bases between them. The CDR3 loop spans 13 amino acids. Germline lookup yields CDR1 SGHDN and CDR2 FVKESK. Here the CDR3 reads CASSSRQYNEQFF. CDR3 nucleotide sequence: TGTGCCAGCAGCTCCCGACAGTACAATGAGCAGTTCTTC.

At least ten counts were recorded for this clonotype. The chain recombines TRBV11-2 with TRBJ1-2; D is uncertain. With 0 bases removed from V and 7 bases from J, the gap between germline ends came to 3 bases. The CDR3 has 11 amino acids. Germline CDR1 reads SGHAT; CDR2 reads FQNNGV. The CDR3 sequence is CASSLEGGYTF. DNA of the CDR3: TGTGCCAGCAGCTTAGAGGGTGGCTACACCTTC.

This clonotype came up a few times. This chain joins TRBV5-1 and TRBJ1-1, with D unclear. V lost 2 bases, J lost 2 bases, and 4 bases lay in between. CDR1 and CDR2 (germline): SGHRS, YFSETQ. This CDR3 comprises 12 residues. The CDR3 loop is CASSLPNTEAFF. DNA of the CDR3: TGCGCCAGCAGCTTACCCAACACTGAAGCTTTCTTT.

The table lists this clonotype with many counts. The chain joins TRBV15 to TRBJ2-2, with a weak D call TRBD1 (6 bases). The germline V gene encodes CDR1 LNHNV and CDR2 YYDKDF (reference sequence). With 1 base removed from V and 0 bases from J, the gap between germline ends came to 6 bases. The length of the CDR3 is 15 residues. CDR3 in DNA: TGTGCCACCAGCAGAGGACAGGCGAACACCGGGGAGCTGTTTTTT. This encodes CATSRGQANTGELFF.

This clonotype was detected ten times or more. The chain is built from TRBV10-3 and TRBJ2-3, with TRBD1 identical over 7 bases. Germline V lookup: CDR1 ENHRY, CDR2 SYGVKD. The CDR3 extends over 13 amino acids. V trimming: 5 bases; J trimming: 4 bases; junction bases outside the gene matches: 3. This CDR3 reads CAISTGVSDTQYF. As DNA, the CDR3 is TGTGCCATCAGTACAGGGGTCTCAGATACGCAGTATTTT.

The rearrangement joins TRBV12-3 or TRBV12-4 to TRBJ2-2; D not resolved. The V end lost 3 bases, the J end lost 5 bases, and 7 bases lay between the germline ends. The CDR3 length is 13 residues. CDR3 nucleotides: TGTGCCAGCAGTTTCCACCTGACCGGGGAGCTGTTTTTT. It is translated as CASSFHLTGELFF.

In this sample, this clonotype turned up many times. One end of the junction fails to match germline, which may point to a read error. The chain joins TRBV12-3 or TRBV12-4 to TRBJ1-6; tentatively, D is TRBD1 (5 bases). The CDR3 has 14 residues. CDR3 residues: CASSLGHYNSPLYF. The DNA of the CDR3 is TGTGCAAGCAGCTTAGGACACTATAATTCGCCCCTCTACTTT.